This T cell receptor (beta chain) emerged from a study of cytomegalovirus exposure and HLA in healthy donors. This clone appeared once. The method was immunoSEQ multiplex PCR; TCRdb's version includes in-frame clones alone and lacks a portion of them. The repertoire consists of 97,000 or so clones, with around 88% occurring once and the leading ten covering roughly 4.3%. Trimming took 8 bases from V and 3 from J, leaving 14 bases between them. Germline V gene lookup returns CDR1 MDHEN and CDR2 SYDVKM. This CDR3 is 14 amino acids long. The sequence was obtained from a woman aged 30 to 39 in good health and CMV-seronegative. The sample taken for sequencing was PBMCs. V gene TRBV28 combines with J gene TRBJ1-3, with D perhaps TRBD1 (5 bases). For the CDR3, the DNA is TGTGCCAGCCGAACCCGGGGGTTTGGAAACACCATATATTTT. The encoded protein is CASRTRGFGNTIYF.